This entry is about one T cell receptor beta chain. Its target is not known. The CDR3 spans 16 residues. V lost 0 bases to trimming and J lost 4 bases; unmatched junction nucleotides: 5. Germline V lookup: CDR1 LGHNA, CDR2 YNFKEQ. This sample was taken from a study of graft-versus-host responses after intestinal transplantation. Study-level background: Those transplanted obtained multivisceral, liver-intestinal, or isolated intestinal grafts. General study points: GvH clones occurred in recipient marrow; some first appeared in ileum or blood.

Using immunoSEQ multiplex PCR, the repertoire was profiled, and TCRdb retains in-frame clones only, with some absent. The data show fewer than 85,000 clones, with roughly 90% seen just once and just under 2.5% held by the top ten. The TCR was taken from a human donor who received an intestinal transplant. The sample in question was unstimulated CD8+ T cells sorted from spleen or lymph node cells, obtained before intestinal transplant. V is TRBV4-2 and J is TRBJ2-1; 8 bases are a match to TRBD2. CDR3 coding DNA: TGTGCCAGCAGCCAAGATAAGGGACTAGGGTACAATGAGCAGTTCTTC. It codes for CASSQDKGLGYNEQFF.